This T cell receptor beta chain emerged from a study of T cell repertoires in cytomegalovirus infection (dated by TCRdb to the late 2010s). Context from the whole study: Alongside well-studied HLA-B-restricted epitopes, the peptide stimulations were aimed at recently identified HLA-C-restricted CMV epitopes, whose presentation resists viral immunomodulation. The HLA type of each donor mattered for the analysis, because public TCR beta signatures pointed to carriage of CMV infection along with the matching HLA type.

Measured from the cysteine to the phenylalanine, the CDR3 is 16 residues long. Just the 48-base CDR3 DNA is kept, in frame starting at base 1. V is trimmed back by 5 bases and J by 9 bases, and the junction contains 10 bases that no gene match accounts for. CDR1 and CDR2 (SGHTA, FQGNSA) derive from the germline V gene. Overall results and qualifications from the work: The ex vivo response was dominated by HLA-C-restricted CMV-specific TCR beta clonotypes, which also provided the single most frequent clonotype in two of eight donors. In both this cohort and an independent cohort of some 380 donors, the cumulative frequency of public TCR beta family members distinguished carriers of CMV infection plus the relevant HLA type.

About this clonotype itself: Its specific antigen is unknown. No base quality values were provided; no much bigger clone lies one nucleotide off.

The sequencer listed for this sample is Illumina HiSeq 1500. TCRdb ran its own pipeline on the public reads, namely fastp trimming at Q25 and MiXCR clone calling, and kept in-frame beta chains. Rows are unified per CDR3 protein, each entry keeping the most common DNA and genes. Here the sample has 300,000 to 400,000 distinct CDR3 sequences; 20% to 25% occur a single time. The top ten clonotypes cover about 14% of the sample. The intended sense of this specimen's treatment or condition label: in vitro stimulation with specific CMV peptide epitopes to enrich CMV-specific T cells. This material consisted of cultured PBMCs, taken from culture after CMV antigen stimulation. This TCR came from a human donor in good health (CMV status not recorded). Some clones in this sample may be carry-over from other donors' samples. The rearranged chain carries TRBV7-2 and TRBJ2-1; TRBD2 matches 13 bases in the middle. The CDR3 region: CASSLTSGRAGGEQFF. The nucleotide sequence is given as TGTGCCAGCAGCCTAACTAGCGGGAGGGCCGGGGGTGAGCAGTTCTTC.